Described below is a single T cell receptor beta chain sequence and its context. The study assigned cohorts using participant-reported clinical history. This sample was included in a study of blood T cell repertoires in COVID-19. At the level of the study: Samples came from the United States, Italy and Spain, spanning acute and convalescent COVID-19.

Libraries were prepared by immunoSEQ multiplex PCR; TCRdb keeps only in-frame clonotypes and omits some of them. The table has about 190,000 clones, about 77% seen once. Sample: PBMCs or T cells enriched from blood (not recorded which). This TCR came from a woman aged 45-65 years with acute COVID-19.

CDR3 residues: CASSLQYNQPQHF. The CDR3 DNA is TGTGCCAGCAGCTTGCAGTACAATCAGCCCCAGCATTTT. The chain is built from TRBV7-2 and TRBJ1-5; D uncertain. CDR3 size: 13 residues. V was pared by 3 bases and J by 3 bases, with 6 bases between. The germline V gene has CDR1 SGHTA and CDR2 FQGNSA.